This TCR beta chain was profiled in a study of blood T cell repertoires in COVID-19. Overall study: T cells, B-cell-depleted T cells, or PBMCs supplied cDNA or gDNA.

In the authors' methods: Amplification from reference gene primers served as the basis for estimated nucleated cell counts. TCRdb's table, derived via immunoSEQ multiplex PCR, lists solely in-frame clones and lacks some. V, J and clone size were drawn from that table, and D and trimming were deduced from the DNA. The sample consists of 50,000 to 65,000 clones, over 60% of them appearing once. Those enrolled in Seattle joined during active infection and were followed longitudinally afterward. The germline CDR1 and CDR2 sequences are SGHKS and YYEKEE (reference sequence). J gave up 2 bases and V 2 bases, and 4 bases lay outside the gene matches. This CDR3 is 15 amino acids long.

The sequence came from a woman in her 70s with COVID-19, enrolled during active disease. The sample comprised peripheral blood. The chain couples TRBV5-5 to TRBJ1-1, with 9 bases that match TRBD1. The CDR3 DNA sequence: TGTGCCAGCAGCTTAACAGGGGGCCTTAACACTGAAGCTTTCTTT. This codes for CASSLTGGLNTEAFF.